This TCR beta chain was recorded in a study of CD8+CD57+ T cells in acquired aplastic anemia. Turning to the study itself: Yields of DNA that came from sorted CD4+ and CD8+ cells averaged roughly 3.3 ug.

According to the study, genomic DNA was the template for TCR beta VDJ and CDR3 profiling. MiXCR was run by TCRdb on the reads, yielding one entry per CDR3 protein. The sample gives about 270,000 distinct CDR3 sequences, 55% to 60% of which show up once; around 7.6% is in the top ten. Notes on this clonotype: Its cognate antigen is unknown. A much larger clone sits a single nucleotide away, making a read error possible.

General study results and limits: In common between the patients and the controls were around 29 CD8+ CDR3 sequences.

The CDR3 totals 15 residues. Trimming shortened V by 5 bases and J by 2 bases, and 17 bases separated the two germline ends. Germline CDR1 and CDR2: SGDLS and YYNGEE. This receptor was taken from a human donor with severe aplastic anemia or a healthy control (not recorded which). Sequencing was performed on sorted CD4+, CD8+, or CD8+CD57+ T cells (not recorded which) from PBMCs. The chain couples TRBV9 to TRBJ2-7; D gene uncertain. The CDR3 DNA is TGTGCCAGCAGACAAGGTGGAGATAAAACCTACGAGCAGTACTTC. Protein: CASRQGGDKTYEQYF.